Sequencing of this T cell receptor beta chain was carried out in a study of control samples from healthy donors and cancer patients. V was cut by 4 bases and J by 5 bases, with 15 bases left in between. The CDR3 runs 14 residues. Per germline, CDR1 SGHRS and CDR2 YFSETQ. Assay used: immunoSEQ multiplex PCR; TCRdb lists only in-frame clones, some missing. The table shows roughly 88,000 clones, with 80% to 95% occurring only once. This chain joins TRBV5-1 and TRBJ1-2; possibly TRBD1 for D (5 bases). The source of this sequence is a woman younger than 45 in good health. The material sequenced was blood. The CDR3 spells CASSPRPDTYGYTF. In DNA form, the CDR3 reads TGCGCCAGCAGCCCCAGACCGGACACATATGGCTACACCTTC.